A selection of T cell receptor beta chains follows, all from one sample in a study of CD8+CD57+ T cells in acquired aplastic anemia. TCRdb re-derived calls from the reads in MiXCR, one entry per CDR3 protein. Of hundreds of thousands of distinct CDR3 sequences listed, under 40% are singletons. The material sequenced was sorted CD4+, CD8+, or CD8+CD57+ T cells (not recorded which) from PBMCs. Receptor source: a human donor with aplastic anemia. Each CDR3 is given with its conserved first and last residue. The D gene is left open where the match is weak. Size tells how often a clone was seen (once, few, many) or the class of an expanded clone, and some rows leave it out.

few	TRBJ2-7	TRBV2	TRBD1	TGTGCCAGCAGTTTATTGTCGCGACAGGGCTACGAGCAGTACTTC	CASSLLSRQGYEQYF
.	TRBJ1-5	TRBV2	.	TGTGCCAGCAGTTGGGCAGCTAATCAGCCCCAGCATTTT	CASSWAANQPQHF
many	TRBJ1-1	TRBV20-1	.	TGCAGTGCCCGGACTGACATGAACACTGAAGCTTTCTTT	CSARTDMNTEAFF
many	TRBJ2-7	TRBV20-1	TRBD2	TGCAGTGCTAGCGGGGGGGCCGGTGAGCAGTACTTC	CSASGGAGEQYF
.	TRBJ1-5	TRBV12-3/TRBV12-4	.	TGTGCCAGCAGTCCGGACACCTCCCCCGGGCAGCCCCAGCATTTT	CASSPDTSPGQPQHF
many	TRBJ1-2	TRBV20-1	TRBD1	TGCAGTGCCAAAGGGACAGGGGCGGGGTATGGCTACACCTTC	CSAKGTGAGYGYTF
few	TRBJ2-3	TRBV6-2/TRBV6-3	TRBD2	TGTGCCAGCAGTTACTCGATTATGGCGGGAGGGAGCACAGATACGCAGTATTTT	CASSYSIMAGGSTDTQYF
many	TRBJ2-5	TRBV19	.	TGTGCCAGTAGCTGGCCCCGTGGGGCCCAGTACTTC	CASSWPRGAQYF
.	TRBJ2-7	TRBV7-9	TRBD1	TGTGCCAGCAGCTTGGGACAGGGGGCGTGCGAGCAGTACTTC	CASSLGQGACEQYF
.	TRBJ1-6	TRBV12-3/TRBV12-4	.	TGTGCCAGCAGTTCCCAGACCGGGACTAGCAATTCACCCCTCCACTTT	CASSSQTGTSNSPLHF
many	TRBJ1-5	TRBV7-6	.	TGTGCCAGCAGCCCCAGGCACGGGAGCAATCAGCCCCAGCATTTT	CASSPRHGSNQPQHF
many	TRBJ1-1	TRBV9	.	TGTGCCAGCAGCCCTTTTGGGGCGAGGAACACTGAAGCTTTCTTT	CASSPFGARNTEAFF
once	TRBJ2-1	TRBV11-2	TRBD2	TGTGCCGGGACTAGCGGGGGGTTACCTACCTACAATGAGCAGTTCTTC	CAGTSGGLPTYNEQFF
many	TRBJ2-7	TRBV9	.	TGTGCCAGCAGCGTAACGGGTTCCTACGAGCAGTACTTC	CASSVTGSYEQYF
.	TRBJ1-2	TRBV4-2	.	TGTGCCAGCAGCCTGGGGCAGCGAGAATATGGCTACACCTTC	CASSLGQREYGYTF
few	TRBJ2-7	TRBV5-6	.	TGTGCCAGCAGCTTGTCAGGGGTTAGCGACGAGCAGTACTTC	CASSLSGVSDEQYF
many	TRBJ2-7	TRBV9	TRBD1	TGTGCCAGCAGCGTAGACGACAGGGGCTCCTACGAGCAGTACTTC	CASSVDDRGSYEQYF
few	TRBJ2-2	TRBV7-2	.	TGTGCCAGCAGCTTGGCGTTTACTGACACCGGGGAGCTGTTTTTT	CASSLAFTDTGELFF
many	TRBJ1-5	TRBV14	TRBD1	TGTGCCAGCAGCCAACCGGGACAGAATCAGCCCCAGCATTTT	CASSQPGQNQPQHF
few	TRBJ2-3	TRBV5-4	TRBD1	TGTGCCAGCAGCTTGGCCCTAAGGACAGGGGGGACAGATACGCAGTATTTT	CASSLALRTGGTDTQYF
many	TRBJ1-5	TRBV4-2	.	TGTGCCAGCAGCCAAGATCCAGTTTCCGATCAGCCCCAGCATTTT	CASSQDPVSDQPQHF